A selection of T cell receptor beta chains follows, all from one sample in a study of vaccination and CD4 T cells after COVID-19. TCRdb analysed the PCR reads with MiXCR anew, one entry per CDR3 protein. The sample carries over 11,000 distinct CDR3 sequences, around 21% recorded once. Their target antigens are unknown. Sequencing was done on a sample of cultured CD4+ T cells from blood. The source is a human donor with COVID-19. Both conserved end residues are part of each CDR3. The order of the fields is D gene, J gene, clone size, V gene, CDR3 protein, CDR3 DNA. D genes are given only for firm matches. Clone size is stated in some rows and not others, as once, few, many or a class when expanded.

>.|TRBJ2-1|.|TRBV2
CASSALAGHNEQFF
TGTGCCAGCAGTGCTCTGGCAGGGCACAATGAGCAGTTCTTC
>.|TRBJ2-5|.|TRBV5-8
CASSLASGQETQYF
TGTGCCAGCAGCTTGGCCAGCGGCCAAGAGACCCAGTACTTC
>.|TRBJ1-1|.|TRBV7-9
CASSTDTSGGTEAFF
TGTGCCAGCAGCACCGACACCTCGGGGGGCACTGAAGCTTTCTTT
>.|TRBJ1-4|.|TRBV7-9
CASSLGTGADEKLFF
TGTGCCAGCAGCTTAGGTACGGGGGCCGATGAAAAACTGTTTTTT
>.|TRBJ2-7|.|TRBV6-2/TRBV6-3
CASSHRRDGGAGQYF
TGTGCCAGCAGCCATCGCCGGGACGGCGGGGCGGGGCAGTACTTC
>.|TRBJ2-7|few|TRBV10-3
CAIKKVGGDLGNEQYF
TGTGCCATCAAAAAGGTCGGGGGAGATTTGGGGAACGAGCAGTACTTC
>.|TRBJ2-7|.|TRBV6-5
CASSYRDEGYEQYF
TGTGCCAGCAGTTACAGGGACGAGGGCTACGAGCAGTACTTC
>TRBD1|TRBJ1-6|.|TRBV28
CASSPPTGGLSPLHF
TGTGCCAGCAGCCCACCTACAGGGGGCCTTTCACCCCTCCACTTT
>.|TRBJ1-2|medium-sized|TRBV15
CATSRGGTLYGYTF
TGTGCCACCAGCAGGGGTGGGACACTCTATGGCTACACCTTC
>TRBD1|TRBJ2-7|once|TRBV25-1
CASNDVQGTGDYEQYF
TGTGCCAGCAATGACGTCCAAGGGACAGGGGACTACGAGCAGTACTTC
>.|TRBJ1-3|.|TRBV19
CASSTEGSGNTIYF
TGTGCCAGTAGCACAGAGGGATCTGGAAACACCATATATTTT
>.|TRBJ2-5|few|TRBV6-5
CASSYLSSQETQYF
TGTGCCAGCAGTTACCTTTCTTCCCAAGAGACCCAGTACTTC
>.|TRBJ2-3|.|TRBV6-1
CASSLRQGTDTQYF
TGTGCCAGCAGTCTCAGACAGGGCACAGATACGCAGTATTTT
>.|TRBJ1-5|medium-sized|TRBV6-5
CASSYSRRVNQPQHF
TGTGCCAGCAGTTACTCTCGCAGGGTAAATCAGCCCCAGCATTTT
>.|TRBJ1-1|few|TRBV19
CASSIGPGTEAFF
TGTGCCAGTAGTATCGGCCCGGGCACTGAAGCTTTCTTT
>.|TRBJ1-2|few|TRBV6-1
CASSEARGNYGYTF
TGTGCCAGCAGTGAAGCGCGGGGGAACTATGGCTACACCTTC
>.|TRBJ2-2|.|TRBV7-6
CASSFSRGAHTGELFF
TGTGCCAGCAGCTTTTCACGGGGGGCCCACACCGGGGAGCTGTTTTTT
>.|TRBJ1-1|.|TRBV11-3
CASSLDGARRDTEAFF
TGTGCCAGCAGCTTAGATGGTGCCCGTCGAGACACTGAAGCTTTCTTT
>.|TRBJ2-7|few|TRBV11-3
CASSLSTREQYF
TGTGCCAGCAGCTTAAGTACTAGGGAGCAGTACTTC
>.|TRBJ1-2|.|TRBV6-5
CASSYEPRGIYGYTF
TGTGCCAGCAGTTACGAGCCAAGGGGGATCTATGGCTACACCTTC
>.|TRBJ2-2|.|TRBV7-3
CASSSMAGANTGELFF
TGTGCCAGCAGCTCGATGGCGGGGGCTAACACCGGGGAGCTGTTTTTT
>.|TRBJ1-5|.|TRBV4-1
CASSQDRGGVRDQPQHF
TGCGCCAGCAGCCAAGATAGAGGAGGGGTCAGGGATCAGCCCCAGCATTTT
>.|TRBJ1-5|.|TRBV18
CASSPQDRYQPQHF
TGTGCCAGCTCACCACAGGACAGATATCAGCCCCAGCATTTT
>.|TRBJ1-5|.|TRBV20-1
CSARGTADQPQHF
TGCAGTGCTAGAGGGACAGCAGATCAGCCCCAGCATTTT
>.|TRBJ1-1|few|TRBV9
CASSALMNTEAFF
TGTGCCAGCAGCGCGTTAATGAACACTGAAGCTTTCTTT
>.|TRBJ1-5|few|TRBV20-1
CSAKGGQGSNQPQHF
TGCAGTGCTAAAGGGGGGCAGGGATCCAATCAGCCCCAGCATTTT
>.|TRBJ2-2|few|TRBV9
CASSVAGRRDSTGELFF
TGTGCCAGCAGCGTAGCGGGTCGCAGGGATAGCACCGGGGAGCTGTTTTTT
>.|TRBJ1-4|few|TRBV10-3
CAIRCQGFWATQNEKLFF
TGTGCCATCAGGTGTCAGGGGTTTTGGGCCACCCAAAATGAAAAACTGTTTTTT
>.|TRBJ2-6|.|TRBV12-5
CASGPGQSGANVLTF
TGTGCTAGTGGTCCAGGACAGTCTGGGGCCAACGTCCTGACTTTC
>TRBD1|TRBJ2-7|few|TRBV20-1
CSATGDRGEYEQYF
TGCAGTGCCACGGGGGACAGGGGTGAATACGAGCAGTACTTC
>TRBD2|TRBJ2-3|few|TRBV7-2
CASGGLAGGNTQYF
TGTGCCAGCGGGGGACTAGCGGGGGGGAATACGCAGTATTTT
>TRBD2|TRBJ2-3|.|TRBV29-1
CSVEARPGLLQYF
TGCAGCGTTGAAGCCCGGCCGGGACTACTGCAGTATTTT
>.|TRBJ1-6|.|TRBV27
CASSFYRENSPLHF
TGTGCCAGCAGTTTTTACAGGGAAAATTCACCCCTCCACTTT
>.|TRBJ2-1|few|TRBV7-8
CASSTRSRSVAGDEQFF
TGTGCCAGCAGCACGAGGTCGAGGAGCGTGGCTGGTGATGAGCAGTTCTTC
>.|TRBJ2-1|few|TRBV5-4
CASSSDGAAYNEQFF
TGTGCCAGCAGCTCCGACGGGGCCGCCTACAATGAGCAGTTCTTC
>.|TRBJ1-5|.|TRBV27
CTSSGGARQPQHF
TGTACCAGCAGTGGCGGGGCGCGGCAGCCCCAGCATTTT